This T cell receptor beta chain was recovered during a study of blood T cell repertoires in COVID-19. Looking at the study overall: The United States, Italy and Spain supplied acute and convalescent COVID-19 samples. Sample material is recorded as cDNA or gDNA derived from T cells, B-cell-depleted T cells, or PBMCs.

This clone was seen many times. The CDR3 runs to 14 residues. Per the germline V gene, CDR1 is LGHDT and CDR2 is YNNKEL (reference sequence). The V gene lost 4 bases and the J gene lost 7 bases, with 14 bases spanning the gap. Using immunoSEQ multiplex PCR, the repertoire was profiled, and TCRdb retains in-frame clones only, with some absent. In the table there are some 70,000 clones, more than 65% of which are singletons. Sequenced material: peripheral blood. The chain joins TRBV3-1 (or the pseudogene TRBV3-2) to TRBJ2-1; D is possibly TRBD1 (5 bases). The receptor was isolated from a woman between 45 and 65 years old with acute or convalescent COVID-19. The CDR3 bases are TGTGCCAGCAGCCGAAGGGGAAGTGTAAATGAGCAGTTCTTC. This codes for CASSRRGSVNEQFF.